The 13 T cell receptor beta chains reported below all come from one sample, sequenced in a study of cytomegalovirus exposure and HLA in healthy donors. The PCR contained 60 Vbeta and 13 Jbeta primers. Produced via immunoSEQ multiplex PCR; TCRdb's table is partial and in-frame only. The table has under 150,000 clones, 80% seen once. Sample: PBMCs. The receptors stem from a man aged 35 to 55 in good health and CMV-seropositive.

As concerns this clone: A read error may produce the germline difference seen at one junction end. The chain is built from TRBV27 and TRBJ2-7; 8 nucleotides match TRBD2. The germline V gene has CDR1 MNHEY and CDR2 SMNVEV (reference sequence). The CDR3 loop spans 13 amino acids. The CDR3 DNA reads as TGTGCCAGCAGTTTATCGGCGGGGGGACACCTAAATTTC. It is translated as CASSLSAGGHLNF.

Only a few counts were recorded for this clone. The chain employs TRBV10-3 and TRBJ1-3; D remains unclear. The CDR3 totals 14 residues. Germline V lookup: CDR1 ENHRY, CDR2 SYGVKD. The V gene lost 5 bases and the J gene lost 0 bases, with 8 bases spanning the gap. CDR3 residues: CAISSAGSGNTIYF. The CDR3 DNA follows: TGTGCCATCAGTTCGGCAGGCTCTGGAAACACCATATATTTT.

The chain links TRBV27 to TRBJ1-2; D gene unclear. CDR1 is MNHEY, CDR2 SMNVEV, per germline (reference sequence). The CDR3 has 15 residues. Trimming left V 6 bases short and J 0 bases short, with 14 bases between. CDR3 sequence (DNA): TGTGCCAGCAGCCTGAAGCCAGACTCTAACTATGGCTACACCTTC. It yields the protein CASSLKPDSNYGYTF.

V gene TRBV19 combines with J gene TRBJ2-1, with 10 bases aligning to TRBD2. The CDR3 spans 15 residues. Trimming cost V 6 bases and J 5 bases; bases outside gene matches: 7. CDR1 is LNHDA, CDR2 SQIVND, per germline (reference sequence). CDR3 sequence: CASRPSGGVNNEQFF. CDR3 in DNA: TGTGCCAGTAGGCCCAGCGGGGGGGTTAACAATGAGCAGTTCTTC.

The chain uses TRBV19 and TRBJ2-7; maybe TRBD1 (6 bases). Germline loops: CDR1 LNHDA, CDR2 SQIVND (reference sequence). The V and J ends lost 5 bases and 13 bases respectively, with 21 bases between them. This CDR3 spans 13 amino acids. CDR3 bases: TGTGCCAGTAGTCTACGCCGGGACACTTCCTTTTACTTC. Protein product: CASSLRRDTSFYF.

The chain links TRBV19 to TRBJ2-4; 7 bases align to TRBD1. This CDR3 is 15 amino acids long. The germline V gene has CDR1 LNHDA and CDR2 SQIVND (reference sequence). Losses at the gene ends were 4 bases for V and 1 base for J; bases not matched to a gene: 4. The CDR3 reads CASSTTGLAKNIQYF. In DNA, the CDR3 is TGTGCCAGTAGTACGACAGGGCTGGCCAAAAACATTCAGTACTTC. The full variable domain, its missing parts supplied by reference TRBV19 and TRBJ2-4, is DGGITQSPKYLFRKEGQNVTLSCEQNLNHDAMYWYRQDPGQGLRLIYYSQIVNDFQKGDIAEGYSVSREKKESFPLTVTSAQKNPTAFYLCASSTTGLAKNIQYFGAGTRLSVL.

This clone showed up just once. The rearrangement joins TRBV27 to TRBJ2-1; D remains unclear. Deletions cut 5 bases from V and 8 bases from J, with 13 bases between. The CDR3 has 13 amino acids. The germline V gene has CDR1 MNHEY and CDR2 SMNVEV (reference sequence). DNA for the CDR3: TGTGCCAGCAGTCCCGAGCCCCTTCATGAGCAGTTCTTC. It encodes CASSPEPLHEQFF.

CDR3: CASSLEDNGAEAFF. In nucleotides, the CDR3 is TGCGCCAGCAGCCTGGAGGACAACGGAGCTGAAGCTTTCTTT. The chain employs TRBV5-1 and TRBJ1-1; D possibly corresponds to TRBD1 (5 bases). CDR3 length: 14 residues. Germline V gene sequence: CDR1 SGHRS, CDR2 YFSETQ. V was clipped by 4 bases and J by 6 bases, with 16 bases between them.

The chain uses TRBV27 and TRBJ1-1, with 10 bases that match TRBD1. Germline CDR1 and CDR2: MNHEY and SMNVEV (reference sequence). The V segment lost 6 bases and the J segment 4 bases; nucleotides outside the gene matches: 5. CDR3 length: 14 amino acids. CDR3 sequence: CASRWGQGFTEAFF. CDR3 bases: TGTGCCAGCAGGTGGGGACAGGGGTTCACTGAAGCTTTCTTT.

This chain links TRBV7-8 with TRBJ1-5, with D possibly TRBD1 on 6 matching bases. V dropped 0 bases and J dropped 3 bases, with 9 bases sitting between them. CDR3 length equals 15 residues. Germline CDR1 SGHVS, CDR2 FQNEAQ. The CDR3 DNA reads as TGTGCCAGCAGCTTAGCAACAGGGACCAATCAGCCCCAGCATTTT. Protein product: CASSLATGTNQPQHF.

CDR3: CASRKGQGPYGYTF. In nucleotides, the CDR3 is TGTGCCAGTAGAAAGGGACAGGGCCCCTATGGCTACACCTTC. The V gene is TRBV28, the J gene TRBJ1-2; 9 nucleotides line up with TRBD1. Trimming removed 9 bases from V and 4 bases from J; junction bases left unmatched: 9. Germline CDR1 MDHEN, CDR2 SYDVKM. This CDR3 contains 14 residues.

This sequence joins TRBV9 and TRBJ1-1; D is possibly TRBD1 (5 bases). Germline V gene lookup returns CDR1 SGDLS and CDR2 YYNGEE. V shed 0 bases and J shed 3 bases, with 9 bases lying between them. The CDR3 covers 14 residues. The CDR3, as DNA: TGTGCCAGCAGCGTAGGGGGCAGAGACACTGAAGCTTTCTTT. It codes for CASSVGGRDTEAFF. The full variable domain, completed using reference TRBV9 and TRBJ1-1, is DSGVTQTPKHLITATGQRVTLRCSPRSGDLSVYWYQQSLDQGLQFLIQYYNGEERAKGNILERFSAQQFPDLHSELNLSSLELGDSALYFCASSVGGRDTEAFFGQGTRLTVV.

A word on this clone: Distinct nucleotide sequences in the sample also encode this CDR3. The chain carries TRBV6-5 and TRBJ1-1; possible D gene TRBD1, 5 bases. Germline CDR1 and CDR2: MNHEY and SVGAGI. V was pared by 4 bases and J by 4 bases, with 10 bases between. The CDR3 is 13 residues long. The CDR3 DNA sequence: TGTGCCAGCAGTTTCGGGGGTGGCACTGAAGCTTTCTTT. It translates to CASSFGGGTEAFF.